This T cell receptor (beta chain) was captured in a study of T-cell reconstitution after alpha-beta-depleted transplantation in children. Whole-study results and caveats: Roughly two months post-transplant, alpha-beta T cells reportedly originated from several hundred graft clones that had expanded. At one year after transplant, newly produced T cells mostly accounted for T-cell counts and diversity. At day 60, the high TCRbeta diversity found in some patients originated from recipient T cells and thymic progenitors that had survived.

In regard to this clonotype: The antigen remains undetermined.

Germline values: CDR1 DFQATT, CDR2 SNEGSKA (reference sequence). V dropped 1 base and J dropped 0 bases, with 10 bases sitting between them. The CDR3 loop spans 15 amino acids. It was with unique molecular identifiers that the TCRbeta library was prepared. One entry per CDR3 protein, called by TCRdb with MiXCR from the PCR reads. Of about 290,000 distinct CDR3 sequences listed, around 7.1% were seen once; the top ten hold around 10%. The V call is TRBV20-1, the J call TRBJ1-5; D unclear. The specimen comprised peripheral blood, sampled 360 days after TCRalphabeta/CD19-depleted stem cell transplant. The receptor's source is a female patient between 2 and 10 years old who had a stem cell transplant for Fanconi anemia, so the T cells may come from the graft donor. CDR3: CSARVPGRSNQPQHF. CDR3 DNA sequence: TGCAGTGCTAGAGTCCCAGGTCGTAGCAATCAGCCCCAGCATTTT.